The rows below give T cell receptor beta chains drawn from one sample of a study of human T cells and chemical hapten exposure. MiXCR, run by TCRdb on the RACE reads, gives a single entry per CDR3 protein. The sample records some 300,000 distinct CDR3 sequences, 4.5% to 5.5% being singletons. The input for sequencing was whole blood, taken in connection with sensitization to the hapten diphenylcyclopropenone (DPC). All receptors derive from a woman under 30 with alopecia areata. Some clones in this sample may be carry-over from other donors' samples. CDR3s include the opening cysteine and the closing phenylalanine or tryptophan. D genes are given only for firm matches. Clone size is given for some rows only: seen once, a few or many times, or a class if the clone is expanded.

d_gene	v_gene	j_gene	abundance	CDR3nt	CDR3aa
.	TRBV3-1	TRBJ2-7	many	TGTGCCAGCAGCGGGGATGGGCCCTACGAGCAGTACTTC	CASSGDGPYEQYF
.	TRBV7-6	TRBJ1-1	many	TGTGCCAGCAGCTTAAATGGAGTCCCTGAAGCTTTCTTT	CASSLNGVPEAFF
TRBD1	TRBV15	TRBJ2-3	many	TGTGCCACTAACCGGGACAGGGGGGCAGATACGCAGTATTTT	CATNRDRGADTQYF
TRBD1	TRBV28	TRBJ2-7	few	TGTGCCAGCAGTCCACCCCAGGGGACAGGAGGCCGCGAGCAGTACTTC	CASSPPQGTGGREQYF
.	TRBV4-3	TRBJ1-4	few	TGCGCCAGCAGCCAAACTACTAGGACAGCCAAAAATGAAAAACTGTTTTTT	CASSQTTRTAKNEKLFF
.	TRBV29-1	TRBJ2-4	few	TGCAGCGTTGTGAACACAGGGTCCGTAAACATTCAGTACTTC	CSVVNTGSVNIQYF
TRBD1	TRBV7-2	TRBJ1-2	many	TGTGCCAGCAGCGCAGACAGGGGGCGAGGCTACACCTTC	CASSADRGRGYTF
TRBD2	TRBV5-1	TRBJ2-5	few	TGCGCCAGCAGCTTCACTAGCGGGGGGGAAGAGACCCAGTACTTC	CASSFTSGGEETQYF
.	TRBV12-5	TRBJ2-2	few	TGTGCTAGTGGTTTCGGGATGAACACCGGGGAGCTGTTTTTT	CASGFGMNTGELFF
TRBD2	TRBV3-1	TRBJ2-2	many	TGTGCCAGCAGCCAAGGGCTACCGCGGGGGTACGCCGGGGAGCTGTTTTTT	CASSQGLPRGYAGELFF
.	TRBV6-1	TRBJ1-6	.	TGTGCCAGCTGTTTTAGCTCCTATAATTCACCCCTCCACTTT	CASCFSSYNSPLHF
.	TRBV10-3	TRBJ2-7	many	TGTGCCATCACCCAGGACAGATTTTTAAGGGAGCAGTACTTC	CAITQDRFLREQYF
.	TRBV28	TRBJ2-3	few	TGTGCCAGCAAACAGGGTAGGGCCCCAGATACGCAGTATTTT	CASKQGRAPDTQYF
TRBD1	TRBV7-9	TRBJ1-4	many	TGTGCCAGCAGCCCTGACCAGGGGGCGTTGGAAAAACTGTTTTTT	CASSPDQGALEKLFF
.	TRBV6-5	TRBJ1-3	few	TGTGCCAGCACCTCCCCGAGGAGGGGTACCGGAAACACCATATATTTT	CASTSPRRGTGNTIYF
TRBD2	TRBV5-1	TRBJ2-7	many	TGCGCCAGCAGTCCTTCGGCTAGCGGGGACTACGAGCAGTACTTC	CASSPSASGDYEQYF
.	TRBV5-4	TRBJ2-5	.	TGTGCCAGCAGCCGCTCGCTCGAGACCCAGTACTTC	CASSRSLETQYF
TRBD1	TRBV29-1	TRBJ1-1	few	TGCAGCGTTGGACAGGGACAGGGGGCTTTCTTT	CSVGQGQGAFF
TRBD2	TRBV5-1	TRBJ2-3	many	TGCGCCAGCAGCTCAAGCGGGGGGGCCACTCCAGATACGCAGTATTTT	CASSSSGGATPDTQYF
TRBD1	TRBV6-2/TRBV6-3	TRBJ2-7	many	TGTGCCAGCAAGCAAATCTCGAGGCAGGGGGCCTACGAGCAGTACTTC	CASKQISRQGAYEQYF
TRBD1	TRBV29-1	TRBJ2-7	many	TGCAGCGTTGAAGATGGAGGGACAGGGTGGTCCTACGAGCAGTACTTC	CSVEDGGTGWSYEQYF
.	TRBV28	TRBJ2-3	many	TGTGCCAGCAGTTCGATGAGAGGGTACACAGATACGCAGTATTTT	CASSSMRGYTDTQYF
TRBD1	TRBV3-1	TRBJ1-6	.	TGTGCCAGCAGCCCACCAGAGGGGGCCGATTCACCCCTCCACTTT	CASSPPEGADSPLHF
TRBD1	TRBV7-9	TRBJ1-1	.	TGTGCCAGCAGCATGACAGGGGACACTGAAGCTTTCTTT	CASSMTGDTEAFF
.	TRBV6-6	TRBJ1-1	.	TGTGCCAGCAGTCCCCGGGGCTCGGTCACTGAAGCTTTCTTT	CASSPRGSVTEAFF
.	TRBV29-1	TRBJ1-1	.	TGCAGCGTTTCGGGGGCAGTGCCGTTTTTGAACACTGAAGCTTTCTTT	CSVSGAVPFLNTEAFF
.	TRBV27	TRBJ1-2	.	TGTGCCAGCAGTTTAGAGCACAGGAGGGACTTAGGTGGCTACACCTTC	CASSLEHRRDLGGYTF
TRBD1	TRBV6-5	TRBJ1-5	many	TGTGCCAGCAGGCGACAGGGGGCAGGGGATCAGCCCCAGCATTTT	CASRRQGAGDQPQHF
.	TRBV6-2/TRBV6-3	TRBJ2-3	.	TGTGCCAGCGTTGAAGGTAGCACAGATACGCAGTATTTT	CASVEGSTDTQYF
TRBD1	TRBV11-2	TRBJ1-3	few	TGTGCCAGCAGCTTGGGGACAGGGCCTGGAAACACCATATATTTT	CASSLGTGPGNTIYF
TRBD1	TRBV6-5	TRBJ1-1	many	TGTGCCAGCAGAAGACAGGGGGCGAGGACTGAAGCTTTCTTT	CASRRQGARTEAFF
.	TRBV7-2	TRBJ2-2	many	TGTGCCAGCAGCTTATTGGGGAATAGCGGGGAGCTGTTTTTT	CASSLLGNSGELFF
TRBD1	TRBV28	TRBJ2-7	few	TGTGCCAGCAGCCCGCCGGGACAGGTCTTATACGAGCAGTACTTC	CASSPPGQVLYEQYF
.	TRBV12-5	TRBJ2-7	.	TGTGCTAGTGGTTTGGGGAGGGGTCTCTCCTACGAGCAGTACTTC	CASGLGRGLSYEQYF
.	TRBV12-3/TRBV12-4	TRBJ1-5	few	TGTGCCAGCAGTCATGGGACGGAGAGCAATCAGCCCCAGCATTTT	CASSHGTESNQPQHF
.	TRBV20-1	TRBJ2-3	.	TGCAGTGCTAGCAGGGGGGCCCGGGGAGATACGCAGTATTTT	CSASRGARGDTQYF
.	TRBV4-1	TRBJ1-2	few	TGCGCCAGCAGCCAAGTCCTCTATGGCTACACCTTC	CASSQVLYGYTF
.	TRBV20-1	TRBJ1-5	.	TGCAGTGCTAGAGGCGACAGTGTCAACAATCAGCCCCAGCATTTT	CSARGDSVNNQPQHF
TRBD1	TRBV28	TRBJ2-7	many	TGTGCCAGCAGTGGATGGACAGGGGTGAGGTACGAGCAGTACTTC	CASSGWTGVRYEQYF